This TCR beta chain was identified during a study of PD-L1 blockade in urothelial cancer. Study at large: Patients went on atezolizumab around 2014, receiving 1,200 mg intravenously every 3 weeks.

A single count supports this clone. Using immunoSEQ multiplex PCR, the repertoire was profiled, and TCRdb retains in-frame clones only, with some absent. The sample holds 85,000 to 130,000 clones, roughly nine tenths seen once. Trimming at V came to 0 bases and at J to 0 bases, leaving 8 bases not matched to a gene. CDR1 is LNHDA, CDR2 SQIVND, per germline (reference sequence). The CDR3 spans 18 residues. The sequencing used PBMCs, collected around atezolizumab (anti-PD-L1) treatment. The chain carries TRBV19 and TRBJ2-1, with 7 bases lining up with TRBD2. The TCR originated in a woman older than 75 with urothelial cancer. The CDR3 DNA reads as TGTGCCAGTAGTATAGATCGGAGCGGGATCAACTCCTACAATGAGCAGTTCTTC. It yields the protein CASSIDRSGINSYNEQFF.